This is a list of T cell receptor beta chains from one sample in a study of cytomegalovirus exposure and HLA in healthy donors. Profiling relied on immunoSEQ multiplex PCR, and the TCRdb table lists in-frame clones only, not all of them. The sample has approximately 210,000 clones, about 80% seen once. The specimen sequenced was PBMCs. The source of these receptors is a woman aged 40 to 49 in good health and CMV-seronegative. CDR3s include the opening cysteine and the closing phenylalanine or tryptophan. D genes are given only for firm matches. Not all rows give a size; the values are once, few, many and, for expanded clones, a class.

cdr3_nt,cdr3_aa,j_call,clone_size,d_call,v_call
TGTGCCAGCAGTCTCAAGCGGGCAACCTACAATGAGCAGTTCTTC,CASSLKRATYNEQFF,TRBJ2-1,NA,NA,TRBV2
TGTGCCAGCTCATCCCAGATAAACACTGAAGCTTTCTTT,CASSSQINTEAFF,TRBJ1-1,once,NA,TRBV18
TGTGCCAGCAGTGAAGTGCTAGGACTAGCGGGGACCTGGGGCGCTAGGAATGAGCAGTTCTTC,CASSEVLGLAGTWGARNEQFF,TRBJ2-1,few,TRBD2,TRBV6-1
TGTGCCAGCAGCTGGAGGACAGGGGGCGACGCCACTGAAGCTTTCTTT,CASSWRTGGDATEAFF,TRBJ1-1,once,TRBD1,TRBV5-6
TGTGCCAGTAGCCCACAGGGGGCTCAGGATGGCTACACCTTC,CASSPQGAQDGYTF,TRBJ1-2,NA,TRBD1,TRBV19
TGTGCCAGCAGCTTAGGAGGGAGGGCCGGAGAGACCCAGTACTTC,CASSLGGRAGETQYF,TRBJ2-5,NA,TRBD2,TRBV7-7
TGTGCCCTTACTGCGGGACCCCCGGCCGGGGAGCTGTTTTTT,CALTAGPPAGELFF,TRBJ2-2,NA,NA,TRBV30
TGTGCCAGCAGCTCGGACAACAATCAGCCCCAGCATTTT,CASSSDNNQPQHF,TRBJ1-5,NA,NA,TRBV11-3
TGTGCCAGCAGTTTATCCTGGGGGGTGGATGGCTACACCTTC,CASSLSWGVDGYTF,TRBJ1-2,NA,NA,TRBV27
TGTGCCAGCAAGGTGGCATTCCCAAAAGACATGGGCTACACCTTC,CASKVAFPKDMGYTF,TRBJ1-2,NA,NA,TRBV6-5
TGTGCCAGCAGTTTATCGTGGGGGGTTGGCTACACCTTC,CASSLSWGVGYTF,TRBJ1-2,once,NA,TRBV27
TGTGCCAGCTCTCCAGTACTAGCGGCGAGCAATGAGCAGTTCTTC,CASSPVLAASNEQFF,TRBJ2-1,NA,TRBD2,TRBV18
TGTGCCAGCAGCCGCGGTACTACAGATACGCAGTATTTT,CASSRGTTDTQYF,TRBJ2-3,NA,NA,TRBV13
TGTGCCAGCAGCTTAGGGTATCGCCTAACCCCCGGCGAGCAGTACTTC,CASSLGYRLTPGEQYF,TRBJ2-7,few,NA,TRBV11-2
TGTGCCAGTAGTGGGGGGGGGAGCAATCAGCCCCAGCATTTT,CASSGGGSNQPQHF,TRBJ1-5,NA,NA,TRBV19
TGTGCCAGCAGGGCTAGCGGGAGGGGAACAGATACGCAGTATTTT,CASRASGRGTDTQYF,TRBJ2-3,few,TRBD2,TRBV9
TGTGCCAGCAGCGGCAGGAACCGGGAGCAGTTCTTC,CASSGRNREQFF,TRBJ2-1,NA,NA,TRBV11-3
TGTGCCAGTAGTGTAAGATTCGGACAGGGACACTATGGCTACACCTTC,CASSVRFGQGHYGYTF,TRBJ1-2,NA,TRBD1,TRBV19
TGTGCCACCAGCAGCCACCGGGACTACCAAGAGACCCAGTACTTC,CATSSHRDYQETQYF,TRBJ2-5,NA,NA,TRBV15
TGTGCCAGCAGGGAGGAAGCAACTAATGAAAAACTGTTTTTT,CASREEATNEKLFF,TRBJ1-4,NA,NA,TRBV2
TGTGCCAGTAGTATGGGTCCCTCTGCGGGACTACCGAGCTCCTACAATGAGCAGTTCTTC,CASSMGPSAGLPSSYNEQFF,TRBJ2-1,NA,TRBD2,TRBV19
TGTGCCAGCAGCGTAAGGGGTTCAGGGACCGGGGAGCTGTTTTTT,CASSVRGSGTGELFF,TRBJ2-2,NA,NA,TRBV9
TGTGCCAGCAGCGTACCGGGACAAACCTCGGCTTTCTTT,CASSVPGQTSAFF,TRBJ1-1,NA,NA,TRBV9
TGTGCCTGGAGTGTTACCGGGACAGGGTTTTCCCAGACCTTC,CAWSVTGTGFSQTF,TRBJ1-2,NA,TRBD1,TRBV30
TGTGCCAGCAGCTTAGTCCTACCCTGGGATACGCAGTATTTT,CASSLVLPWDTQYF,TRBJ2-3,NA,NA,TRBV7-6
TGCGCCAGCAGCCAGACTGGAACAGATACGCAGTATTTT,CASSQTGTDTQYF,TRBJ2-3,NA,NA,TRBV5-1
TGTGCCAGTAGTATACCGGGACAGAAGAACACTGAAGCTTTCTTT,CASSIPGQKNTEAFF,TRBJ1-1,NA,TRBD1,TRBV19
TGCGCCAGCAAGGCGCAAGCGGGACAGAACACCGGGGAGCTGTTTTTT,CASKAQAGQNTGELFF,TRBJ2-2,NA,NA,TRBV4-3
TGTGCCAGCAGCTCTCCGGGACAGGGGTCCAACGAGCAGTACTTC,CASSSPGQGSNEQYF,TRBJ2-7,NA,TRBD1,TRBV11-3
TGTGCCAGCAGCTTAGTGGCAGGGGACAATGAGCAGTTCTTC,CASSLVAGDNEQFF,TRBJ2-1,NA,NA,TRBV7-2
TGTGCCAGCAGCTTCCAGGGACAGGCTCATCAGCCCCAGCATTTT,CASSFQGQAHQPQHF,TRBJ1-5,NA,TRBD1,TRBV6-6
TGTGCCATCAGGGGGGCCCAAAATCAGCCCCAGCATTTT,CAIRGAQNQPQHF,TRBJ1-5,few,NA,TRBV10-3
TGTGCCAGCAGCCAAGGACAAGGGAACACAGATACGCAGTATTTT,CASSQGQGNTDTQYF,TRBJ2-3,NA,NA,TRBV7-3
TGTGCCAGCAGTGAGGTCAGGGGCGAGCATGGCTACACCTTC,CASSEVRGEHGYTF,TRBJ1-2,NA,NA,TRBV2
TGTGCCTGGAATAGGGGGACAGGGAATGAAAAACTGTTTTTT,CAWNRGTGNEKLFF,TRBJ1-4,NA,TRBD1,TRBV30
TGTGCCAGCAGCTTAGTAGGGGGTGATGAGCAGTTCTTC,CASSLVGGDEQFF,TRBJ2-1,NA,NA,TRBV7-9
TGCAGCGTTGATAGGACTAAATCCTACAATGAGCAGTTCTTC,CSVDRTKSYNEQFF,TRBJ2-1,NA,NA,TRBV29-1
TGTGCCAGCAGCCAAGAAACAGGCTGGAACACTGAAGCTTTCTTT,CASSQETGWNTEAFF,TRBJ1-1,NA,NA,TRBV14
TGTGCCTGGAGTTGGGGCGGAGTAGGGTACAATGAGCAGTTCTTC,CAWSWGGVGYNEQFF,TRBJ2-1,NA,NA,TRBV30
TGTGCCAGCAGCTCCCGGAGGAAGGGTCCCCTTGGAAACACCATATATTTT,CASSSRRKGPLGNTIYF,TRBJ1-3,NA,NA,TRBV5-6
TGTGCCAGCAGCCCCGACACGGTGAGCTCCTACGAGCAGTACTTC,CASSPDTVSSYEQYF,TRBJ2-7,NA,NA,TRBV7-2
TGTGCCAGCAGCTTGGGCAGGCACAATGAAAAACTGTTTTTT,CASSLGRHNEKLFF,TRBJ1-4,NA,NA,TRBV5-4
TGTGCCTTTATCCCGGGACAGGGGGTCGCTGGCTACACCTTC,CAFIPGQGVAGYTF,TRBJ1-2,NA,TRBD1,TRBV30
TGCGCCAGCAGCCAAGCGAACTTCAATCAGCCCCAGCATTTT,CASSQANFNQPQHF,TRBJ1-5,NA,NA,TRBV4-1
TGTGCCAGCAGTTACTCGAGGAGGAAAACCTATGGCTACACCTTC,CASSYSRRKTYGYTF,TRBJ1-2,once,NA,TRBV6-5